One sample yielded the 9 T cell receptor beta chains listed below, sequenced in a study of Graves' ophthalmopathy and Graves' hyperthyroidism. The sequenced template was RNA, covering the TCR beta CDR3 region. HTBI primers were used in a first-round RT-PCR, which preceded a second-round multiplex PCR. TCRdb reprocessed the multiplex PCR reads via MiXCR and lists one record per CDR3 protein. The sample consists of hundreds of thousands of distinct CDR3 sequences, 20% to 25% of them appearing once. Sample: peripheral blood. Receptors were obtained from a woman younger than 35 with stable Graves' hyperthyroidism. Some clones in this sample may be carry-over from other donors' samples.

Remarks on this clonotype: Compared with germline, one end of the junction differs, possibly owing to a read error. The chain has TRBV12-3 or TRBV12-4 and TRBJ2-2; tentative D call: TRBD2 (5 bases). The CDR3 is 13 residues long. The chain's CDR3 is CASSFTNTGEPFF. DNA for the CDR3: TGTGCCAGCAGTTTCACTAACACCGGGGAGCCGTTTTTT.

This clonotype has ten or more counts. The chain is built from TRBV18 and TRBJ1-1, with 7 nucleotides matching TRBD1. With 3 bases clipped from V and 3 bases from J, the junction kept 10 bases outside the gene matches. The CDR3 spans 16 residues. The germline gives CDR1 KGHSH, CDR2 LQKENI. The CDR3 loop reads CASSPPSLDRDTEAFF. CDR3 sequence (DNA): TGTGCCAGCTCACCGCCCTCCCTTGACAGGGACACTGAAGCTTTCTTT.

This clonotype was counted a few times. The chain uses TRBV28 and TRBJ2-5; D is tentatively TRBD1 or TRBD2 (5 bases each). Germline CDR1 MDHEN, CDR2 SYDVKM. The CDR3 loop spans 13 amino acids. The V end was cut by 7 bases, the J end by 5 bases, with 14 bases between. The CDR3 DNA reads TGTGCCAGCACAACTGGGGGTCGGGAGACCCAGTACTTC. Amino acids: CASTTGGRETQYF.

The sample holds a few counts of this clonotype. The chain combines TRBV5-1 with TRBJ2-7; TRBD2 matches at 8 bases. J gave up 6 bases and V 5 bases, and 7 bases lay outside the gene matches. The CDR3 runs 13 residues. CDR1 SGHRS and CDR2 YFSETQ come from the germline V gene. This CDR3 reads CASRIRREGEQYF. CDR3 nucleotides: TGCGCCAGCAGAATCCGACGGGAGGGCGAGCAGTACTTC.

Many counts were recorded for this clonotype. The chain is built from TRBV12-3 or TRBV12-4 and TRBJ2-7, with D perhaps matching TRBD2 (5 bases). The CDR3 sequence is 14 residues long. V was pared by 5 bases and J by 5 bases, with 16 bases between. CDR3 loop: CASSPRRANNEQYF. CDR3 sequence (DNA): TGTGCCAGCAGTCCCCGGCGGGCAAACAACGAGCAGTACTTC.

This clonotype was recorded at least ten times. The V call is TRBV6-2 or TRBV6-3, the J call TRBJ1-5, with D possibly TRBD1 on 6 matching bases. This CDR3 is built from 14 residues. With 4 bases removed from V and 9 bases from J, the gap between germline ends came to 16 bases. The germline CDR1 and CDR2 sequences are MNHEY and SVGEGT. CDR3 nucleotide sequence: TGTGCCAGCAGTTTTGGGGGCTCGGGGCGGCCCCAGCATTTT. Protein product: CASSFGGSGRPQHF.

This clonotype was counted at least ten times. This rearrangement joins TRBV6-1 to TRBJ2-5, with 13 positions matching TRBD2. The V gene's germline CDR1 is MNHNS and CDR2 SASEGT. The CDR3 has 18 residues. Trimming removed 5 bases from V and 2 bases from J; junction bases left unmatched: 11. For the CDR3, the DNA is TGTGCCAGCAGTCTAGGACTAGCGGGAGTCGGTTTGCAAGAGACCCAGTACTTC. Its protein product is CASSLGLAGVGLQETQYF.

This clonotype has ten or more counts. The rearrangement joins TRBV7-2 to TRBJ1-1, with 9 bases that match TRBD1. The CDR3 is 15 residues long. The V segment lost 5 bases and the J segment 2 bases; nucleotides outside the gene matches: 6. Germline CDR1 is SGHTA and CDR2 is FQGNSA. The CDR3, as DNA: TGTGCCAGCAGCGCGCGGACAGGGGCTAACACTGAAGCTTTCTTT. Protein: CASSARTGANTEAFF.

CDR3 DNA: TGTGCCTGGAGTACAGGGGGCGAGCAGTACTTC. Its protein is CAWSTGGEQYF. The chain recombines TRBV30 with TRBJ2-7, with 8 bases matching TRBD1. The length of the CDR3 is 11 residues. Germline loops: CDR1 GTSNPN, CDR2 SVGIG (reference sequence). The V segment lost 2 bases and the J segment 6 bases; nucleotides outside the gene matches: 0. Full variable domain (outside the CDR3, taken from reference TRBV30 and TRBJ2-7): SQTIHQWPATLVQPVGSPLSLECTVEGTSNPNLYWYRQAAGRGLQLLFYSVGIGQISSEVPQNLSASRPQDRQFILSSKKLLLSDSGFYLCAWSTGGEQYFGPGTRLTVT.